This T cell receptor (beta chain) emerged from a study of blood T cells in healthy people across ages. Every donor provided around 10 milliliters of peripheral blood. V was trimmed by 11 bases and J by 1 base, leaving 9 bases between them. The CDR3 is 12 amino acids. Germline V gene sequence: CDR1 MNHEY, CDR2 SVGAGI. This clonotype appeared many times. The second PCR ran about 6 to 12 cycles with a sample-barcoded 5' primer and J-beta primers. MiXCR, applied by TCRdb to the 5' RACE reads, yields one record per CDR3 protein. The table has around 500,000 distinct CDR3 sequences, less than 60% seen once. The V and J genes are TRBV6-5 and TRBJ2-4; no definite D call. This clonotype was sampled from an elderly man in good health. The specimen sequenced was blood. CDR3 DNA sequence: TGTGCCGCGAAGGATGCCAAAAACATTCAGTACTTC. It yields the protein CAAKDAKNIQYF.